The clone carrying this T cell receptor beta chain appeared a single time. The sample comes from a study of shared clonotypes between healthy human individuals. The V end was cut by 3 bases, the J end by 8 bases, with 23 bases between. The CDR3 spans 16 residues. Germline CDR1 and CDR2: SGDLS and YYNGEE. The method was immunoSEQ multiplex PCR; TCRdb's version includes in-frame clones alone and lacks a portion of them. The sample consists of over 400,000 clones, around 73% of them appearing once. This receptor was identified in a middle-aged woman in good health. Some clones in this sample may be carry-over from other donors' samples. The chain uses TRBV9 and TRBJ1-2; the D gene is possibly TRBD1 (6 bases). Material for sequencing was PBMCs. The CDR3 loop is CASSEGGGRLPGGYTF. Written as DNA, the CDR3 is TGTGCCAGCAGCGAGGGGGGTGGGCGCCTGCCGGGAGGCTACACCTTC. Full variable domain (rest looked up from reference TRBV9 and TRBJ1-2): DSGVTQTPKHLITATGQRVTLRCSPRSGDLSVYWYQQSLDQGLQFLIQYYNGEERAKGNILERFSAQQFPDLHSELNLSSLELGDSALYFCASSEGGGRLPGGYTFGSGTRLTVV.